The 23 T cell receptor beta chains given below trace back to one sample, sequenced in a study of T-cell memory formation after mild COVID-19. From the 5' RACE reads, TCRdb called clonotypes with MiXCR, one entry per CDR3 protein. This sample has hundreds of thousands of distinct CDR3 sequences, with 20% found just once. Material for sequencing was PBMCs or a T cell subset sorted from them (not recorded which). These receptors were obtained from an adult woman who had mild COVID-19 (a few samples of this study predate the infection). Cell type and time point are not known.

This chain links TRBV20-1 with TRBJ2-5; D gene unclear. The V end lost 0 bases, the J end lost 5 bases, and 13 bases lay between the germline ends. Per germline, CDR1 DFQATT and CDR2 SNEGSKA (reference sequence). CDR3 size: 14 residues. Here the CDR3 reads CSARDGQPLETQYF. The CDR3, as DNA: TGCAGTGCTAGAGATGGGCAGCCGCTGGAGACCCAGTACTTC.

On this clonotype: Compared with germline, one end of the junction differs, possibly owing to a read error. V gene TRBV7-9 combines with J gene TRBJ2-5, with TRBD1 identical over 8 bases. Per germline, CDR1 SEHNR and CDR2 FQNEAQ (reference sequence). The CDR3 totals 14 residues. Written as DNA, the CDR3 is TGTGCCGGCAGCTCGGACAGGGATGGGGAGACCCAGTACTTC. Protein: CAGSSDRDGETQYF.

This chain joins TRBV7-9 and TRBJ1-2; perhaps TRBD1 as D (5 bases). The V gene lost 4 bases and the J gene lost 7 bases, with 22 bases spanning the gap. Germline CDR1 and CDR2: SEHNR and FQNEAQ (reference sequence). CDR3 size: 16 residues. This CDR3 is CASSSITWGVIGGYTF. In DNA form, the CDR3 reads TGTGCCAGCAGCTCCATAACATGGGGGGTAATTGGTGGCTACACCTTC.

This clonotype showed up just a few times. The chain links TRBV3-1 to TRBJ2-3; weak D call: TRBD1 (6 bases). Trimming took 0 bases from V and 6 from J, leaving 16 bases between them. The CDR3 is made up of 16 amino acids. CDR1 LGHDT and CDR2 YNNKEL come from the germline V gene (reference sequence). The CDR3, as DNA: TGTGCCAGCAGCCAAGAGCCAGCTATGGGGGCGGATACGCAGTATTTT. Protein product: CASSQEPAMGADTQYF.

V usage is TRBV5-5 and J usage is TRBJ2-5, with 10 bases matching TRBD2. Losses at the gene ends were 2 bases for V and 5 bases for J; bases not matched to a gene: 6. CDR1 SGHKS and CDR2 YYEKEE come from the germline V gene (reference sequence). CDR3 length equals 15 residues. The CDR3 bases are TGTGCCAGCAGCTTTAGCAGCGGGAGGGCCGAGACCCAGTACTTC. The encoded protein is CASSFSSGRAETQYF.

This clonotype was detected only a few times. The gene calls are TRBV5-1 and TRBJ1-2; 9 nucleotides agree with TRBD1. The CDR3 extends over 14 amino acids. Trimming took 3 bases from V and 6 from J; bases not matched to a gene: 6. Germline V gives CDR1 SGHRS, CDR2 YFSETQ. For the CDR3, the DNA is TGCGCCAGCAGCTACCTGGGACAGGGAGATGGCTACACCTTC. It encodes CASSYLGQGDGYTF.

The rearrangement links TRBV2 to TRBJ1-2; D is uncertain. Trimming left V 9 bases short and J 5 bases short, with 10 bases between. The length of the CDR3 is 11 residues. In germline, CDR1 is SNHLY, CDR2 FYNNEI. CDR3 region: CASIYAYGYTF. The CDR3 DNA reads as TGTGCCAGTATATATGCTTATGGCTACACCTTC.

This sequence joins TRBV30 and TRBJ1-6, with D possibly matching TRBD1 (6 bases). The CDR3 is made up of 18 amino acids. The V and J ends lost 3 bases and 9 bases respectively, with 27 bases between them. Germline V gene data show CDR1 as GTSNPN and CDR2 as SVGIG (reference sequence). In nucleotides, the CDR3 is TGTGCCTGGAGCGTGAATCGACAGGCCCTTCTTTGGGGTTCACCCCTCCACTTT. This codes for CAWSVNRQALLWGSPLHF.

The CDR3 bases are TGTGCCAGCAGCTCCGGGACAATCTCCTACGAGCAGTACTTC. Amino acid sequence: CASSSGTISYEQYF. The chain couples TRBV12-3 or TRBV12-4 to TRBJ2-7; weak D call: TRBD1 (6 bases). The CDR3 is 14 amino acids. V was pared by 6 bases and J by 0 bases, with 12 bases between.

The CDR3 region is CASGAGSSSYEQYF. CDR3 sequence (DNA): TGTGCCAGCGGAGCGGGGTCTAGCTCCTACGAGCAGTACTTC. This sequence joins TRBV2 and TRBJ2-7; 7 bases agree with TRBD2. This CDR3 region has 14 residues. Per the germline V gene, CDR1 is SNHLY and CDR2 is FYNNEI. Germline trimming cut 8 bases from V and 0 bases from J; bases unmatched to any gene: 7.

This clonotype was observed a few times. The chain recombines TRBV7-9 with TRBJ2-7; 11 bases line up with TRBD2. V trimming: 5 bases; J trimming: 2 bases; junction bases outside the gene matches: 11. The CDR3 runs to 17 residues. CDR1 and CDR2 (germline): SEHNR, FQNEAQ (reference sequence). The CDR3 loop is CASSTTLAGGRTYEQYF. The CDR3 nucleotides are TGTGCCAGCAGCACAACTCTAGCGGGGGGAAGGACCTACGAGCAGTACTTC.

This clonotype was seen a handful of times. V and J are TRBV7-9 and TRBJ2-7; the match to TRBD2 covers 10 bases. CDR1 SEHNR and CDR2 FQNEAQ come from the germline V gene (reference sequence). V shed 5 bases and J 3 bases; nucleotides not matched to a gene: 4. The CDR3 sequence is 14 residues long. CDR3: CASSRGTSDYEQYF. DNA of the CDR3: TGTGCCAGCAGCCGCGGGACTAGCGACTACGAGCAGTACTTC.

The chain couples TRBV24-1 to TRBJ2-1, with TRBD1 identical over 7 bases. With 4 bases clipped from V and 6 bases from J, the junction kept 17 bases outside the gene matches. The V gene's germline CDR1 is KGHDR and CDR2 SFDVKD. The CDR3 has 18 residues. CDR3 in amino acids: CATSDPPSHRGTSNEQFF. CDR3 DNA: TGTGCCACCAGTGACCCACCAAGCCACAGGGGTACCTCCAATGAGCAGTTCTTC.

This chain links TRBV12-3 or TRBV12-4 with TRBJ2-1, with 12 bases lining up with TRBD2. V was clipped by 6 bases and J by 8 bases; unmatched bases: 8. The CDR3 length is 15 residues. The CDR3 loop is CASSRTSGVYYEQFF. The CDR3 DNA sequence: TGTGCCAGCAGCCGGACTAGCGGGGTTTACTATGAGCAGTTCTTC.

This clonotype showed up just a few times. The chain employs TRBV4-1 and TRBJ2-3; possibly TRBD2 for D (6 bases). Germline loops: CDR1 MGHRA, CDR2 YSYEKL. CDR3 length equals 20 residues. V was cut by 3 bases and J by 7 bases, with 32 bases left in between. The DNA of the CDR3 is TGCGCCAGCAGCCAGATTGCGGAGAAGCGGCGGGGCCCCACGGGGAATACGCAGTATTTT. Its translation: CASSQIAEKRRGPTGNTQYF.

This clonotype showed up just a few times. The rearrangement uses TRBV6-5 and TRBJ1-3; maybe TRBD1 (6 bases). The CDR3 is made up of 18 amino acids. The germline V gene encodes CDR1 MNHEY and CDR2 SVGAGI. The germline V and J ends were trimmed by 3 bases and 2 bases, with 20 bases remaining between them. The CDR3 here is CASSYSISAGQAGNTIYF. Here the CDR3 DNA reads TGTGCCAGCAGTTATAGTATATCGGCGGGACAAGCTGGAAACACCATATATTTT.

The J gene is TRBJ1-5, the V gene TRBV24-1; a weak D match, TRBD1 (5 bases). The CDR3 runs to 15 residues. Per germline, CDR1 KGHDR and CDR2 SFDVKD. V was shortened by 5 bases and J by 1 base, with 11 bases between the two germline ends. The CDR3 coding sequence is TGTGCCACCAGTGGTCAGGGCAGAAGCAATCAGCCCCAGCATTTT. Protein product: CATSGQGRSNQPQHF.

This clonotype was seen a handful of times. The genes are TRBV29-1 and TRBJ2-5; D gene uncertain. There are 14 residues in the CDR3. CDR1 is SQVTM, CDR2 ANQGSEA, per germline. Deletions cut 4 bases from V and 0 bases from J, with 12 bases between. The chain's CDR3 is CSVGFIEYQETQYF. The CDR3 DNA follows: TGCAGCGTTGGGTTCATCGAGTACCAAGAGACCCAGTACTTC. The whole variable domain, filled in from reference TRBV29-1 and TRBJ2-5, reads SAVISQKPSRDICQRGTSLTIQCQVDSQVTMMFWYRQQPGQSLTLIATANQGSEATYESGFVIDKFPISRPNLTFSTLTVSNMSPEDSSIYLCSVGFIEYQETQYFGPGTRLLVL.

The chain joins TRBV2 to TRBJ2-1, with D perhaps matching TRBD2 (6 bases). CDR1 is SNHLY and CDR2 is FYNNEI in the germline V gene. The CDR3 totals 15 residues. Between the trimmed V and J ends, which lost 3 bases and 2 bases, there was a span of 11 bases. The CDR3 protein is CASSEWDFTYNEQFF. CDR3 nucleotide sequence: TGTGCCAGCAGTGAGTGGGACTTTACCTACAATGAGCAGTTCTTC.

The V call is TRBV30, the J call TRBJ1-1, with D unclear. Trimming left V 0 bases short and J 0 bases short, with 2 bases between. Germline CDR1 and CDR2: GTSNPN and SVGIG (reference sequence). This CDR3 spans 12 amino acids. The DNA of the CDR3 is TGTGCCTGGAGTGTCATGAACACTGAAGCTTTCTTT. Translating gives CAWSVMNTEAFF. Drawing the rest from reference TRBV30 and TRBJ1-1, the complete variable domain is SQTIHQWPATLVQPVGSPLSLECTVEGTSNPNLYWYRQAAGRGLQLLFYSVGIGQISSEVPQNLSASRPQDRQFILSSKKLLLSDSGFYLCAWSVMNTEAFFGQGTRLTVV.

The table lists this clonotype with a few counts. The V gene is TRBV15, the J gene TRBJ2-1; 14 positions match TRBD2. V shed 6 bases and J 0 bases; nucleotides not matched to a gene: 7. The CDR3 covers 18 residues. Germline CDR1 is LNHNV and CDR2 is YYDKDF (reference sequence). CDR3 DNA sequence: TGTGCCACCAGTCCGGGACTAGCGGGAGTTCACTCCTACAATGAGCAGTTCTTC. Translated, it gives CATSPGLAGVHSYNEQFF.

V is TRBV9 and J is TRBJ2-2; D is ambiguous. The CDR3 length is 14 residues. CDR1 and CDR2 (germline): SGDLS, YYNGEE. Trimming pared 2 bases from V and 1 base from J, leaving 6 bases between. DNA of the CDR3: TGTGCCAGCAGCGTCTCTCTGAACACCGGGGAGCTGTTTTTT. Amino acids: CASSVSLNTGELFF.

The genes are TRBV20-1 and TRBJ2-3; 8 nucleotides match TRBD2. The germline CDR1 and CDR2 sequences are DFQATT and SNEGSKA (reference sequence). Trimming removed 0 bases from V and 6 bases from J; junction bases left unmatched: 8. The CDR3 totals 15 residues. The CDR3, as DNA: TGCAGTGCTAGAGATAGGGTAGCGGGGACGGATACGCAGTATTTT. Translation: CSARDRVAGTDTQYF.